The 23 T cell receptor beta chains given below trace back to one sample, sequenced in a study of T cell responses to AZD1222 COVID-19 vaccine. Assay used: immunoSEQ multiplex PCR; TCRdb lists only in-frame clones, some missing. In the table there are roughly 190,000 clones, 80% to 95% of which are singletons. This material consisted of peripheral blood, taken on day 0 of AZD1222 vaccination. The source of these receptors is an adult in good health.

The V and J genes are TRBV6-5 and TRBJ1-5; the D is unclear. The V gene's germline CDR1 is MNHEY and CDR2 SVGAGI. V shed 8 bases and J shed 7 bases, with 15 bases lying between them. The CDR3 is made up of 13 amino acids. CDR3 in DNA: TGTGCCAGCCATTTCACAGATTCACAGCCCCAGCATTTT. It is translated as CASHFTDSQPQHF.

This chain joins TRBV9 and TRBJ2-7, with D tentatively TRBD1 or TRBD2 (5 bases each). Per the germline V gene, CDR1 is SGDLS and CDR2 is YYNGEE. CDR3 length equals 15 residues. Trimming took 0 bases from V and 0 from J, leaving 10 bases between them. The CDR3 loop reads CASSVGDGPSYEQYF. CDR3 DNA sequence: TGTGCCAGCAGCGTAGGGGACGGGCCCTCCTACGAGCAGTACTTC.

The CDR3 reads CASSLLAGGPGELFF. The CDR3 DNA follows: TGCGCCAGCAGCTTACTAGCGGGAGGGCCCGGGGAGCTGTTTTTT. The chain joins TRBV5-1 to TRBJ2-2; 13 bases are shared with TRBD2. Germline V CDR1 and CDR2: SGHRS, YFSETQ. The V and J ends lost 2 bases and 6 bases, in that order; junction bases with no gene match: 1. The CDR3 is 15 residues long.

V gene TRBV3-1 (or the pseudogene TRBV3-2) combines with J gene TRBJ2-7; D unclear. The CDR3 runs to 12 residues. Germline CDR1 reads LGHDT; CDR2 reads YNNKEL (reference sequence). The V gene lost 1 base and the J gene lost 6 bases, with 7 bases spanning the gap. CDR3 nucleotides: TGTGCCAGCAGCCAAGTTGCTAGCGAGCAGTACTTC. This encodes CASSQVASEQYF.

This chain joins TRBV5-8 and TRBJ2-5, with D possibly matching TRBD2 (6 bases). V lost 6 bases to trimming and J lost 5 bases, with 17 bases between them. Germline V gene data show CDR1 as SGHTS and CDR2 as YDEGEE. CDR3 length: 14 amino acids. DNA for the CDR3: TGTGCCAGCAACCTTGGGGGGTCCTACGAGACCCAGTACTTC. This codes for CASNLGGSYETQYF.

As DNA, the CDR3 is TGCGCCAGCAGCCGGACTAGCGGGAGTAACAATGAGCAGTTCTTC. It codes for CASSRTSGSNNEQFF. J is TRBJ2-1 and V is TRBV5-1; TRBD2 matches 13 bases. V shed 4 bases, J shed 5 bases, and the junction held 3 bases outside the gene matches. CDR1 SGHRS and CDR2 YFSETQ come from the germline V gene. The CDR3 runs to 15 residues.

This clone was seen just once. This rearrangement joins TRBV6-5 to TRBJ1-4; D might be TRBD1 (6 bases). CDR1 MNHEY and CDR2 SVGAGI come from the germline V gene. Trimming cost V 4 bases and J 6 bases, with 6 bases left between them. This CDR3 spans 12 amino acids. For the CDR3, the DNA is TGTGCCAGCAGTTCAGGGGATGAAAAACTGTTTTTT. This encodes CASSSGDEKLFF.

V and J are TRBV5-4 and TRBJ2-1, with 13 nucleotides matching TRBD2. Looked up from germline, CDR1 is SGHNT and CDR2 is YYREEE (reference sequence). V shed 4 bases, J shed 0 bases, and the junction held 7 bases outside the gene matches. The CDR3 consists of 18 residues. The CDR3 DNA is TGTGCCAGCAGCGACCCGGGACTAGCGGGAAGCTCCTACAATGAGCAGTTCTTC. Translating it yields CASSDPGLAGSSYNEQFF.

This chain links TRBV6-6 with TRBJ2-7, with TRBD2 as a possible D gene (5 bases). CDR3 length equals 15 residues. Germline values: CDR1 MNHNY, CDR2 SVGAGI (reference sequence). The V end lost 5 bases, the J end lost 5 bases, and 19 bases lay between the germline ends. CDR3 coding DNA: TGTGCCAGCAGTGTTAGAGAGCGGCGGGCCAACGAGCAGTACTTC. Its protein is CASSVRERRANEQYF.

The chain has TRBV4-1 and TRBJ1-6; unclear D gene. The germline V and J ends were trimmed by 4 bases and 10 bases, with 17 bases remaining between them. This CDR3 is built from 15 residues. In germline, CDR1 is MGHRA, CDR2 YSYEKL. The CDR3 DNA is TGCGCCAGCAGCCCCTCGGGAGGGATCAACTCACCCCTCCACTTT. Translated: CASSPSGGINSPLHF.

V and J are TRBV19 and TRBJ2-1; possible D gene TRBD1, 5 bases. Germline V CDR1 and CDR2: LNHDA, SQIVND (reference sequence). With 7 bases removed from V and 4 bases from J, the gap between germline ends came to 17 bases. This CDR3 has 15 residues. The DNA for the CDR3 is TGTGCCAGTATGTTAGGCTTGGGGCCGTACAATGAGCAGTTCTTC. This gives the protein CASMLGLGPYNEQFF.

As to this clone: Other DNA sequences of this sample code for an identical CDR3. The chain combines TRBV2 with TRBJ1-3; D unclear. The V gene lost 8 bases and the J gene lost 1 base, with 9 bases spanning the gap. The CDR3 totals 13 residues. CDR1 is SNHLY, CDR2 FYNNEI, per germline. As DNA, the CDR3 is TGTGCCAGCTCCGGGAATTCTGGAAACACCATATATTTT. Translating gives CASSGNSGNTIYF. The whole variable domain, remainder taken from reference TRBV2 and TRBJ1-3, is EPEVTQTPSHQVTQMGQEVILRCVPISNHLYFYWYRQILGQKVEFLVSFYNNEISEKSEIFDDQFSVERPDGSNFTLKIRSTKLEDSAMYFCASSGNSGNTIYFGEGSWLTVV.

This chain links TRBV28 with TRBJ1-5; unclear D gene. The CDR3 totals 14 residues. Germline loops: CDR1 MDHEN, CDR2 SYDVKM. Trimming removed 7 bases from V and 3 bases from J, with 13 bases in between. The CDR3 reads CASNVELVNQPQHF. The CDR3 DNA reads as TGTGCCAGCAATGTGGAGTTGGTCAATCAGCCCCAGCATTTT.

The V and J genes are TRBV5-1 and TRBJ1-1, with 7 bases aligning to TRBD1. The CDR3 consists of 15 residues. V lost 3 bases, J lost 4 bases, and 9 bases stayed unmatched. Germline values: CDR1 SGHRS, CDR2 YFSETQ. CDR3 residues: CASSSIQGGTTEAFF. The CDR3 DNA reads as TGCGCCAGCAGCTCGATTCAGGGGGGGACCACTGAAGCTTTCTTT.

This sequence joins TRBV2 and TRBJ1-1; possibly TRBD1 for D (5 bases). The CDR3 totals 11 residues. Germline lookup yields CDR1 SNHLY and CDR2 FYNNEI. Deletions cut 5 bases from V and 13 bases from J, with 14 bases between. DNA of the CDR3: TGTGCCAGCAGTCAGAGGCAGGGCGGTTTCTTT. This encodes CASSQRQGGFF.

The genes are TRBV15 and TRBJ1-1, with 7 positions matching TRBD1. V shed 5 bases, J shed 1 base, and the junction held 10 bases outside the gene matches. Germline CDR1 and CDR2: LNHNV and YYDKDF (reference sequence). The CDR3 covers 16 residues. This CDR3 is CATSRDRVSRNTEAFF. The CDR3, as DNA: TGTGCCACCAGCCGGGACAGAGTTAGTAGGAACACTGAAGCTTTCTTT.

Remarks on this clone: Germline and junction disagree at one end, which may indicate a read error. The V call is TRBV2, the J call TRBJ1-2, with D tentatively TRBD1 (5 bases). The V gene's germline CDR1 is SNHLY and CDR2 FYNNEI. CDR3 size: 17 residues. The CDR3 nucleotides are TGTGCCAGCAGTGATCTGGGGGGATTCATGGCTACACCTTTCTCCCCCTTC. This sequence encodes CASSDLGGFMATPFSPF.

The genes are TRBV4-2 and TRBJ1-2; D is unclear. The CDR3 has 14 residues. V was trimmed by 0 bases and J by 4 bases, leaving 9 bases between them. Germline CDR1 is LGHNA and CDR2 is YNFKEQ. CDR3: CASSQDSGLYGYTF. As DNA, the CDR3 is TGTGCCAGCAGCCAAGATTCCGGGCTCTATGGCTACACCTTC.

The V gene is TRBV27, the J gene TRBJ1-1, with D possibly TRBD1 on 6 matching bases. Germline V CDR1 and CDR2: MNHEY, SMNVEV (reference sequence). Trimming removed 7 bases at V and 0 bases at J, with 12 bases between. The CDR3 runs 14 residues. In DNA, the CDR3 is TGTGCCAGCACACCGGACAGCATGAACACTGAAGCTTTCTTT. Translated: CASTPDSMNTEAFF.

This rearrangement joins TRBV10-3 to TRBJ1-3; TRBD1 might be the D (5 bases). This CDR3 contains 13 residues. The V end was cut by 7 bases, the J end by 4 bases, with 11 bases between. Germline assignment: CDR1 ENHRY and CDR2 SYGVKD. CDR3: CAIMRDGGNTIYF. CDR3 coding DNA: TGTGCCATCATGCGGGACGGAGGAAACACCATATATTTT.

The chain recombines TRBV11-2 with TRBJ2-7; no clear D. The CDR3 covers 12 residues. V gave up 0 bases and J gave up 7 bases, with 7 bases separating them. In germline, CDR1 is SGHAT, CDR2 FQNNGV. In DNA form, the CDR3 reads TGTGCCAGCAGCTTAGATTGGTGGGAGCAGTACTTC. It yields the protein CASSLDWWEQYF.

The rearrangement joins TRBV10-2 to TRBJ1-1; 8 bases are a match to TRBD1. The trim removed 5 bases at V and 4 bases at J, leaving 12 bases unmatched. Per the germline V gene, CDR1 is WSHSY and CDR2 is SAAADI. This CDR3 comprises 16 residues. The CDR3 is CASSRGQVEVGTEAFF. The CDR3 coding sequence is TGCGCCAGCAGTAGGGGACAGGTTGAGGTTGGCACTGAAGCTTTCTTT.

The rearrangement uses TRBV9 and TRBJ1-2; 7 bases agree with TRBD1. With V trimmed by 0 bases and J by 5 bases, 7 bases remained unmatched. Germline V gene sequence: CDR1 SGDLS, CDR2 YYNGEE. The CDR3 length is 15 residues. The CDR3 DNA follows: TGTGCCAGCAGCGTAGTAGGGGGCCAATGGTATGGCTACACCTTC. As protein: CASSVVGGQWYGYTF.